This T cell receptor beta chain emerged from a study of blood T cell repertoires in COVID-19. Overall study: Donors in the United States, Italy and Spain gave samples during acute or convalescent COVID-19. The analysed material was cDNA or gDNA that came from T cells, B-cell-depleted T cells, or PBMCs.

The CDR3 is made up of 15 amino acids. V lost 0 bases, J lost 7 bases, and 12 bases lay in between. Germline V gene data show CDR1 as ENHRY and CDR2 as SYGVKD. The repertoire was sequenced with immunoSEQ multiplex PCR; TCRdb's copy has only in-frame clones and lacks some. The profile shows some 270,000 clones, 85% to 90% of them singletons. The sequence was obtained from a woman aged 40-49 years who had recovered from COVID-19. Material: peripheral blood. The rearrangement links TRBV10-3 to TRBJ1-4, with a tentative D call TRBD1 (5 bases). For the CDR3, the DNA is TGTGCCATCAGTGAGTCGGGGGGTCTGAGTGAAAAACTGTTTTTT. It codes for CAISESGGLSEKLFF.